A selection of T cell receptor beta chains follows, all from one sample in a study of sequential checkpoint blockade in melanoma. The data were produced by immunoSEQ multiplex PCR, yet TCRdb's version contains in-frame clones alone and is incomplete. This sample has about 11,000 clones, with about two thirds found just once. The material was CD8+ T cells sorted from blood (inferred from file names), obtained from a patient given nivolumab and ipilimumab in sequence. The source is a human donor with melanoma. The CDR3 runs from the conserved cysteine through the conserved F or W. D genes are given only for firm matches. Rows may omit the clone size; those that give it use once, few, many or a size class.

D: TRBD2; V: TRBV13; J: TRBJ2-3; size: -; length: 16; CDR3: CASSPRTSGGTDTQYF; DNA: TGTGCCAGCAGCCCGCGGACTAGCGGGGGAACAGATACGCAGTATTTT
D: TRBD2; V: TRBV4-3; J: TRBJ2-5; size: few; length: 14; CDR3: CASSQRRGGATQYF; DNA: TGCGCCAGCAGCCAACGTCGCGGGGGGGCGACCCAGTACTTC
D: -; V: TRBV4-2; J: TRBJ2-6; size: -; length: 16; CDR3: CASSLPGTSGANVLTF; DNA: TGTGCCAGCAGCCTTCCGGGGACATCTGGGGCCAACGTCCTGACTTTC
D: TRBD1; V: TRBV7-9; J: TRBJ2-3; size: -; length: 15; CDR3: CASSFGQGELDTQYF; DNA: TGTGCCAGCAGCTTCGGACAGGGGGAGTTGGATACGCAGTATTTT
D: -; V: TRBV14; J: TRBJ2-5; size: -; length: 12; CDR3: CASSQGVETQYF; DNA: TGTGCCAGCAGCCAAGGAGTAGAGACCCAGTACTTC
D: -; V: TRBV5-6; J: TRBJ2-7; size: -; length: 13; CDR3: CASSLGASYEQYF; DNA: TGTGCCAGCAGCTTGGGAGCCTCCTACGAGCAGTACTTC
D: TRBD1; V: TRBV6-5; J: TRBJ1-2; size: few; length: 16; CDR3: CASSYSPGGMVYGYTF; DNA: TGTGCCAGCAGTTACTCGCCAGGGGGCATGGTCTATGGCTACACCTTC
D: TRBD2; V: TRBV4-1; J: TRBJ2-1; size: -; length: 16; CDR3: CASSRRVGLAHPEQFF; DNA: TGCGCCAGCAGCCGAAGAGTGGGACTAGCCCACCCTGAGCAGTTCTTC
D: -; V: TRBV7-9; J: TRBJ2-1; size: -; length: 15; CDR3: CASSLETFIFNEQFF; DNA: TGTGCCAGCAGCTTAGAGACATTTATTTTCAATGAGCAGTTCTTC
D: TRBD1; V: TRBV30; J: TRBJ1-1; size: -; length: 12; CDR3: CAWSPTGGEAFF; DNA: TGTGCCTGGAGCCCGACAGGGGGAGAAGCTTTCTTT